This is a list of T cell receptor beta chains from one sample in a study of neurological immune-mediated disorders. TCRdb re-derived calls from the 5' RACE reads in MiXCR, one entry per CDR3 protein. The sample holds under 80,000 distinct CDR3 sequences, 4% to 5.5% seen once. Sequenced sample: PBMCs. The receptors originated from a woman in her fifties or sixties with multiple sclerosis. The CDR3 runs from the conserved cysteine through the conserved F or W. A D gene is named only where the DNA matches it firmly.

V,D,J,CDR3
TRBV10-3,TRBD1,TRBJ2-2,CAISSTGDVVTGELFF
TRBV28,NA,TRBJ2-3,CASNQDTDTQYF
TRBV15,NA,TRBJ1-1,CATSARAGGTEAFF
TRBV28,NA,TRBJ1-5,CASSTNRAQHF
TRBV7-3,NA,TRBJ2-2,CASQPRDGTGELFF
TRBV20-1,NA,TRBJ2-7,CSAPGDGTYEQYF
TRBV12-3/TRBV12-4,NA,TRBJ1-5,CASSLASREDQPQHF
TRBV7-2,TRBD1,TRBJ1-3,CASSRKGTGENTIYF
TRBV9,NA,TRBJ2-1,CASSPTWSSYNEQFF
TRBV7-8,NA,TRBJ1-5,CASSSHRVAQPQNF
TRBV7-8,NA,TRBJ2-1,CASSLGRHEQFF
TRBV20-1,NA,TRBJ1-4,CSASRGAEEKLFF
TRBV5-1,TRBD1,TRBJ2-7,CASSLFQGAYEQYF
TRBV6-6,NA,TRBJ2-2,CASSYTGPAGELFF
TRBV7-2,TRBD2,TRBJ2-3,CASSLRGLAGYYTDTQYF
TRBV20-1,TRBD1,TRBJ2-5,CSARQGETQYF